These 16 T cell receptor beta chains were sequenced from one sample in a study of control samples from healthy donors and cancer patients. Sequencing was performed with immunoSEQ multiplex PCR; in TCRdb, only in-frame clones are kept and a portion is missing. The profile covers about 220,000 clones, with about 95% appearing a single time and 1.5% taken by the ten largest. The sequenced sample consisted of blood. These receptors came from a middle-aged man in good health.

The rearrangement links TRBV5-5 to TRBJ2-5, with D perhaps matching TRBD2 (6 bases). The CDR3 is made up of 13 amino acids. Germline-derived CDR1 and CDR2 are SGHKS and YYEKEE (reference sequence). The V end lost 4 bases, the J end lost 7 bases, and 14 bases lay between the germline ends. CDR3: CASSLRGEGTQYF. The CDR3 nucleotides are TGTGCCAGCAGCCTGCGGGGCGAGGGGACCCAGTACTTC.

This clone came up once. The chain links TRBV5-1 to TRBJ2-5, with a weak D call TRBD2 (5 bases). CDR3 length: 13 amino acids. V gave up 4 bases and J gave up 1 base, with 8 bases separating them. Germline V gives CDR1 SGHRS, CDR2 YFSETQ. For the CDR3, the DNA is TGCGCCAGCAGCAGAGCGGTCCAAGAGACCCAGTACTTC. Translated: CASSRAVQETQYF.

This clone occurred once. The chain couples TRBV2 to TRBJ2-7, with a tentative D call TRBD1 (5 bases). The V gene's germline CDR1 is SNHLY and CDR2 FYNNEI. V lost 1 base, J lost 0 bases, and 7 bases lay in between. This CDR3 is 14 amino acids long. This CDR3 is CASSEVQASYEQYV. CDR3 sequence (DNA): TGTGCCAGCAGTGAAGTACAGGCCTCCTACGAGCAGTACGTC.

Concerning this clone itself: One junction end does not reproduce the germline sequence, and a read error may be involved. The chain recombines TRBV5-4 with TRBJ2-5; 7 nucleotides match TRBD1. The CDR3 is 15 residues long. Germline lookup yields CDR1 SGHNT and CDR2 YYREEE (reference sequence). CDR3 bases: TGTGTCAGCAGCAGGGGGACAAGAGGCGCGGAGACCCAGTACTTC. Translated, it gives CVSSRGTRGAETQYF.

This chain uses TRBV15 with TRBJ2-1, with unresolved D. CDR1 LNHNV and CDR2 YYDKDF come from the germline V gene (reference sequence). The CDR3 totals 14 residues. The ends were cut back, 1 base at V and 7 bases at J, with 11 bases in the middle. CDR3 in DNA: TGTGCCACCAGCAGAGGGAGTCTGGGGAATGAGCAGTTCTTC. Its protein is CATSRGSLGNEQFF.

The chain employs TRBV19 and TRBJ1-5, with 9 bases that match TRBD1. The junction had 8 bases not matched to a gene; V was cut back by 5 bases and J by 15 bases. Germline CDR1 LNHDA, CDR2 SQIVND (reference sequence). The CDR3 extends over 12 amino acids. The chain's CDR3 is CASSPDRGSGHF. In nucleotides, the CDR3 is TGTGCCAGTAGTCCGGACAGGGGATCGGGGCATTTT.

The chain combines TRBV4-3 with TRBJ2-3; no definite D call. V lost 3 bases and J 0 bases, leaving 10 bases between the germline ends. This CDR3 region has 15 residues. Germline V gene sequence: CDR1 LGHNA, CDR2 YSLEER. As DNA, the CDR3 is TGCGCCAGCAGCCAGCAGAGTTCTAGCACAGATACGCAGTATTTT. This codes for CASSQQSSSTDTQYF.

This clone was observed a single time. CDR3 sequence (DNA): TGTGCCAGCTCACCCTCGGGGGACGAGCAGTACGTC. It codes for CASSPSGDEQYV. The V call is TRBV18, the J call TRBJ2-7, with D perhaps TRBD2 (6 bases). Trimming left V 3 bases short and J 5 bases short, with 8 bases between. CDR3 size: 12 residues. Germline CDR1 is KGHSH and CDR2 is LQKENI.

The gene calls are TRBV24-1 and TRBJ2-7; no firm D call. The germline V and J ends were trimmed by 3 bases and 4 bases, with 9 bases remaining between them. This CDR3 region has 13 residues. Germline values: CDR1 KGHDR, CDR2 SFDVKD. CDR3 amino acids: CATSDAFAYEQYF. CDR3 nucleotides: TGTGCCACCAGTGATGCTTTTGCGTACGAGCAGTACTTC.

The chain carries TRBV4-1 and TRBJ1-4, with 11 bases fitting TRBD1. CDR3 length: 16 residues. Looked up from germline, CDR1 is MGHRA and CDR2 is YSYEKL. The ends lost 4 bases at V and 11 bases at J; junction bases unmatched: 12. CDR3 DNA: TGCGCCAGCAGCCTCCGAGGGACAGGGGGGTGGAATAAACTGTTTTTT. Its protein is CASSLRGTGGWNKLFF.

The CDR3 DNA follows: TGCGCCAGCACCCCAACTCAACTTCGACAACGGATGTCTATGAACACTGAAGCTTTCTTT. Translated, it gives CASTPTQLRQRMSMNTEAFF. The chain joins TRBV10-2 to TRBJ1-1; D unresolved. The germline V gene encodes CDR1 WSHSY and CDR2 SAAADI. There are 20 residues in the CDR3. V was cut by 7 bases and J by 0 bases, with 30 bases left in between.

The chain links TRBV4-1 to TRBJ1-1, with unresolved D. V shed 3 bases and J shed 1 base, with 12 bases lying between them. This CDR3 spans 15 amino acids. Germline V gene sequence: CDR1 MGHRA, CDR2 YSYEKL. This CDR3 reads CASSHPAAQNTEAFF. The CDR3, as DNA: TGCGCCAGCAGCCACCCGGCCGCGCAGAACACTGAAGCTTTCTTT.

This clone has a handful of counts. CDR3 in amino acids: CASSLEGDTQYF. In nucleotides, the CDR3 is TGCGCCAGCAGCTTGGAGGGGGATACGCAGTATTTT. The V gene is TRBV5-1, the J gene TRBJ2-3; tentative D call: TRBD1 (5 bases). Trimming took off 0 bases at V and 6 bases at J, with 5 bases between the two ends. CDR1 is SGHRS and CDR2 is YFSETQ in the germline V gene. The CDR3 contains 12 residues.

The J gene is TRBJ1-1, the V gene TRBV7-2; D is uncertain. Trimming shortened V by 5 bases and J by 4 bases, and 17 bases separated the two germline ends. The CDR3 contains 15 residues. Germline CDR1 reads SGHTA; CDR2 reads FQGNSA. CDR3 DNA: TGTGCCAGCAGCCCGGACGGCGGTCCGGGCACTGAAGCTTTCTTT. Its protein product is CASSPDGGPGTEAFF. Looking up the rest from reference TRBV7-2 and TRBJ1-1 gives the full variable domain: GAGVSQSPSNKVTEKGKDVELRCDPISGHTALYWYRQSLGQGLEFLIYFQGNSAPDKSGLPSDRFSAERTGGSVSTLTIQRTQQEDSAVYLCASSPDGGPGTEAFFGQGTRLTVV.

The chain employs TRBV28 and TRBJ2-4, with 7 bases lining up with TRBD1. Germline trimming cut 6 bases from V and 10 bases from J; bases unmatched to any gene: 12. This CDR3 spans 14 amino acids. Germline V gene sequence: CDR1 MDHEN, CDR2 SYDVKM. The CDR3 region is CASSPRDSTQIQYF. DNA of the CDR3: TGTGCCAGCAGCCCCCGGGACAGTACACAAATTCAGTACTTC. Using reference TRBV28 and TRBJ2-4 for the parts outside the CDR3, the full variable domain is DVKVTQSSRYLVKRTGEKVFLECVQDMDHENMFWYRQDPGLGLRLIYFSYDVKMKEKGDIPEGYSVSREKKERFSLILESASTNQTSMYLCASSPRDSTQIQYFGAGTRLSVL.

V and J are TRBV5-4 and TRBJ1-1; 7 bases align to TRBD1. The germline CDR1 and CDR2 sequences are SGHNT and YYREEE (reference sequence). The V segment lost 4 bases and the J segment 3 bases; nucleotides outside the gene matches: 12. The CDR3 runs 16 residues. The CDR3 DNA reads as TGTGCCAGCAGCCTCGGACCGGGACAGAGGGACACTGAAGCTTTCTTT. Translation: CASSLGPGQRDTEAFF.